The 30 T cell receptor beta chains listed next were all sequenced from one sample in a study of response to subunit inactivated influenza vaccine. TCRdb re-called the RT-PCR reads with MiXCR, one entry per CDR3 protein. The sample has hundreds of thousands of distinct CDR3 sequences; approximately 10% are singletons. The sequences come from PBMCs from blood, collected roughly 48 days after vaccination. Receptors were obtained from a man between 50 and 59 years old who received an inactivated influenza vaccine.

This clonotype has more than one count but fewer than ten. The chain links TRBV6-1 to TRBJ2-7; D is ambiguous. Germline assignment: CDR1 MNHNS and CDR2 SASEGT. Trimming took off 7 bases at V and 3 bases at J, with 13 bases between the two ends. This CDR3 has 13 amino acids. The CDR3 is CASTQGRFYEQYF. For the CDR3, the DNA is TGTGCCAGCACTCAAGGTCGTTTCTACGAGCAGTACTTC.

There are a few counts of this clonotype. This chain links TRBV6-2 or TRBV6-3 with TRBJ2-2; D not certain. Trimming pared 2 bases from V and 1 base from J, leaving 8 bases between. Germline V CDR1 and CDR2: MNHEY, SVGEGT. The CDR3 length is 15 residues. In nucleotides, the CDR3 is TGTGCCAGCAGTTACAGGCCAGAGAACACCGGGGAGCTGTTTTTT. This codes for CASSYRPENTGELFF.

This clonotype showed up just a few times. This chain uses TRBV4-3 with TRBJ2-7, with 8 bases identical to TRBD2. V lost 0 bases to trimming and J lost 0 bases; unmatched junction nucleotides: 4. This CDR3 region has 16 residues. Germline-derived CDR1 and CDR2 are LGHNA and YSLEER. CDR3 DNA sequence: TGCGCCAGCAGCCAAGAGGGGACTAGACACTCCTACGAGCAGTACTTC. As protein: CASSQEGTRHSYEQYF.

The genes are TRBV7-8 and TRBJ2-7; D may be TRBD2 (6 bases). Germline V lookup: CDR1 SGHVS, CDR2 FQNEAQ. V lost 5 bases and J lost 0, with 17 bases in between. This CDR3 comprises 16 residues. The CDR3 sequence is CASSPRGGKSSYEQYF. The DNA for the CDR3 is TGTGCCAGCAGCCCGCGCGGAGGGAAAAGCTCCTACGAGCAGTACTTC. The complete variable domain, with remaining parts taken from reference TRBV7-8 and TRBJ2-7, reads GAGVSQSPRYKVAKRGQDVALRCDPISGHVSLFWYQQALGQGPEFLTYFQNEAQLDKSGLPSDRFFAERPEGSVSTLKIQRTQQEDSAVYLCASSPRGGKSSYEQYFGPGTRLTVT.

This clonotype was picked up a small number of times. This chain uses TRBV9 with TRBJ1-1, with 8 positions matching TRBD1. With 1 base clipped from V and 4 bases from J, the junction kept 6 bases outside the gene matches. Per the germline V gene, CDR1 is SGDLS and CDR2 is YYNGEE. The CDR3 spans 15 residues. The CDR3 reads CASSVKTGGITEAFF. In nucleotides, the CDR3 is TGTGCCAGCAGCGTAAAAACAGGGGGTATCACTGAAGCTTTCTTT.

In its sample, this clonotype was seen a few times. The chain recombines TRBV29-1 with TRBJ2-5; 11 bases are shared with TRBD2. Germline CDR1 SQVTM, CDR2 ANQGSEA. Trimming removed 3 bases from V and 4 bases from J; junction bases left unmatched: 7. The CDR3 runs to 15 residues. CDR3 residues: CSVEWLAGGVETQYF. CDR3 DNA sequence: TGCAGCGTTGAGTGGTTAGCGGGAGGGGTAGAGACCCAGTACTTC.

This clonotype was recorded many times. V and J are TRBV20-1 and TRBJ2-1; perhaps TRBD1 as D (5 bases). Germline V gives CDR1 DFQATT, CDR2 SNEGSKA (reference sequence). V was shortened by 0 bases and J by 4 bases, with 22 bases between the two germline ends. The CDR3 covers 18 residues. CDR3 coding DNA: TGCAGTGCTAGAGATCTTAAGGGGCCTTCGTCTTTTTACAATGAGCAGTTCTTC. As protein: CSARDLKGPSSFYNEQFF.

The sample holds many counts of this clonotype. The V gene is TRBV12-3 or TRBV12-4, the J gene TRBJ1-1; D gene ambiguous. The CDR3 length is 13 residues. Trimming cost V 6 bases and J 5 bases, with 13 bases left between them. Here the CDR3 DNA reads TGTGCCAGCAGCCTTCAAGAAGGGACTGAAGCTTTCTTT. Translating gives CASSLQEGTEAFF.

This clonotype was seen only a few times. This chain links TRBV20-1 with TRBJ2-7; TRBD2 aligns across 9 bases. V trimming: 0 bases; J trimming: 7 bases; junction bases outside the gene matches: 10. There are 15 residues in the CDR3. Germline V gene sequence: CDR1 DFQATT, CDR2 SNEGSKA (reference sequence). The CDR3 protein is CSARDVTSGTQEQYF. In nucleotides, the CDR3 is TGCAGTGCTAGAGATGTGACTAGCGGAACGCAAGAGCAGTACTTC.

The chain employs TRBV5-1 and TRBJ1-2, with no clear D. In germline, CDR1 is SGHRS, CDR2 YFSETQ. This CDR3 has 15 amino acids. V lost 1 base and J 1 base, leaving 11 bases between the germline ends. CDR3 residues: CASSLSPDNNYGYTF. The CDR3 DNA sequence: TGCGCCAGCAGCTTGTCGCCGGATAATAACTATGGCTACACCTTC.

This clonotype has a handful of counts. The chain uses TRBV12-3 or TRBV12-4 and TRBJ2-1, with TRBD1 matching 8 bases. V gave up 7 bases and J gave up 6 bases; unmatched junction bases: 5. The CDR3 is 13 amino acids. The DNA of the CDR3 is TGTGCCAGCAAACAGGGGACAGGCAATGAGCAGTTCTTC. It codes for CASKQGTGNEQFF.

This clonotype was observed once. This chain joins TRBV5-5 and TRBJ2-1, with a possible D match to TRBD2 (6 bases). The CDR3 sequence is 15 residues long. The germline V gene encodes CDR1 SGHKS and CDR2 YYEKEE (reference sequence). Trimming cost V 7 bases and J 6 bases, with 20 bases left between them. The CDR3 DNA reads TGTGCCAGCGGCCCTTCGGAAATAGCGGTCAATGAGCAGTTCTTC. Amino acids: CASGPSEIAVNEQFF.

This clonotype was counted ten times or more. The genes are TRBV7-8 and TRBJ2-7, with a possible D match to TRBD2 (5 bases). V lost 3 bases and J 6 bases, leaving 12 bases between the germline ends. This CDR3 has 13 residues. In germline, CDR1 is SGHVS, CDR2 FQNEAQ. CDR3 in DNA: TGTGCCAGCAGCTTTGGAGAGGGCCTCGAGCAGTACTTC. Amino acid sequence: CASSFGEGLEQYF.

In this sample, this clonotype turned up many times. The CDR3 sequence is CASSYDRGRYEQYF. The CDR3 bases are TGCGCCAGCAGCTACGACAGGGGACGCTACGAGCAGTACTTC. This chain links TRBV5-1 with TRBJ2-7, with 8 bases identical to TRBD1. The CDR3 extends over 14 amino acids. V trimming: 3 bases; J trimming: 3 bases; junction bases outside the gene matches: 5. CDR1 SGHRS and CDR2 YFSETQ come from the germline V gene.

This clonotype was detected only a few times. The chain recombines TRBV2 with TRBJ2-7; D gene ambiguous. V shed 1 base and J shed 2 bases, with 6 bases lying between them. Germline CDR1 reads SNHLY; CDR2 reads FYNNEI. CDR3 length: 13 amino acids. The CDR3 DNA reads TGTGCCAGCAGTGAAGGCCCCCCCTACGAGCAGTACTTC. Protein: CASSEGPPYEQYF.

The chain joins TRBV12-3 or TRBV12-4 to TRBJ1-1, with D perhaps TRBD1 (6 bases). V was clipped by 5 bases and J by 7 bases, with 14 bases between them. The CDR3 is 13 residues long. Here the CDR3 DNA reads TGTGCCAGCAGTCGACAGGCGGGGGGTGAAGCTTTCTTT. Translated: CASSRQAGGEAFF.

The rearrangement uses TRBV20-1 and TRBJ2-3, with 7 bases matching TRBD1. Germline lookup yields CDR1 DFQATT and CDR2 SNEGSKA (reference sequence). V gave up 7 bases and J gave up 2 bases; unmatched junction bases: 6. This CDR3 is 13 amino acids long. This chain's CDR3 is CSGVGQPTDTQYF. For the CDR3, the DNA is TGCAGTGGCGTGGGACAGCCCACAGATACGCAGTATTTT.

V usage is TRBV15 and J usage is TRBJ2-7; 9 bases are a match to TRBD2. The CDR3 contains 15 residues. Germline loops: CDR1 LNHNV, CDR2 YYDKDF (reference sequence). Trimming removed 1 base from V and 5 bases from J; junction bases left unmatched: 6. In nucleotides, the CDR3 is TGTGCCACCAGCAGAGCGGGACTAGCCAGCGACGAGCAGTACTTC. The encoded protein is CATSRAGLASDEQYF.

This clonotype was counted a few times. The V and J genes are TRBV12-3 or TRBV12-4 and TRBJ1-5; 8 bases map to TRBD1. The CDR3 is made up of 13 amino acids. The trim removed 8 bases at V and 2 bases at J, leaving 2 bases unmatched. The CDR3 reads CASSTGGNQPQHF. CDR3 coding DNA: TGTGCCAGCTCGACAGGGGGCAATCAGCCCCAGCATTTT.

CDR3 sequence reads: CASSGMSGGYNEQFF. The CDR3 DNA sequence: TGTGCCAGCAGCGGCATGAGCGGGGGGTACAATGAGCAGTTCTTC. V gene TRBV5-5 combines with J gene TRBJ2-1, with 9 positions matching TRBD2. The ends lost 4 bases at V and 4 bases at J; junction bases unmatched: 6. Germline loops: CDR1 SGHKS, CDR2 YYEKEE (reference sequence). The CDR3 has 15 amino acids.

The CDR3 is CASSQGRESYEQYF. DNA for the CDR3: TGCGCCAGCAGCCAAGGAAGGGAGAGCTACGAGCAGTACTTC. The J gene is TRBJ2-7, the V gene TRBV4-3; tentative D call: TRBD2 (5 bases). V was pared by 1 base and J by 3 bases, with 10 bases between. Looked up from germline, CDR1 is LGHNA and CDR2 is YSLEER. The CDR3 consists of 14 residues.

Concerning this clonotype itself: One end of the junction fails to match germline, which may point to a read error. V usage is TRBV5-1 and J usage is TRBJ2-5, with TRBD2 matching over 9 bases. Germline CDR1 reads SGHRS; CDR2 reads YFSETQ. The CDR3 has 16 residues. This chain's CDR3 is CASTLAGQNYHETQYF. The DNA of the CDR3 is TGCGCCAGCACCCTAGCGGGGCAGAACTACCATGAGACCCAGTACTTC.

This clonotype was counted only a few times. The chain carries TRBV29-1 and TRBJ2-7; TRBD2 aligns across 14 bases. V lost 3 bases, J lost 6 bases, and 4 bases stayed unmatched. This CDR3 is built from 14 residues. CDR1 SQVTM and CDR2 ANQGSEA come from the germline V gene. DNA of the CDR3: TGCAGCGTTGACTGGGGACTAGCGGGAGTCGAGCAGTACTTC. Protein sequence: CSVDWGLAGVEQYF.

The chain employs TRBV20-1 and TRBJ1-5; perhaps TRBD1 as D (5 bases). Germline CDR1 DFQATT, CDR2 SNEGSKA (reference sequence). Deletions cut 4 bases from V and 0 bases from J, with 7 bases between. The CDR3 length is 13 residues. The CDR3 reads CSATQGSNQPQHF. The CDR3 DNA reads TGCAGTGCTACGCAGGGTAGCAATCAGCCCCAGCATTTT.

This clonotype was recorded at least ten times. This rearrangement joins TRBV7-2 to TRBJ2-7; 10 bases agree with TRBD1. V shed 1 base, J shed 5 bases, and the junction held 5 bases outside the gene matches. The CDR3 is 15 amino acids. Germline V lookup: CDR1 SGHTA, CDR2 FQGNSA. This CDR3 reads CASSLGGGQGNEQYF. For the CDR3, the DNA is TGTGCCAGCAGCTTAGGTGGGGGACAGGGGAACGAGCAGTACTTC.

This clonotype has only a few counts. This sequence joins TRBV6-1 and TRBJ2-1, with D possibly being TRBD2 (7 bases). The CDR3 consists of 14 residues. V lost 8 bases and J 9 bases, leaving 20 bases between the germline ends. CDR1 and CDR2 from the germline V gene are MNHNS and SASEGT. The CDR3 DNA follows: TGTGCCAGCTCAGAAAAGGGGGACTACGGTGAGCAGTTCTTC. Translated, it gives CASSEKGDYGEQFF.

The chain carries TRBV7-9 and TRBJ2-4, with D unclear. Germline values: CDR1 SEHNR, CDR2 FQNEAQ (reference sequence). This CDR3 spans 16 amino acids. Trimming removed 6 bases from V and 1 base from J, with 16 bases in between. DNA for the CDR3: TGTGCCAGCAGGGATTCGGTGGGAAGGGCCAAAAACATTCAGTACTTC. It is translated as CASRDSVGRAKNIQYF.

This clonotype was seen only a few times. V and J are TRBV24-1 and TRBJ2-3; possible D gene TRBD1, 7 bases. CDR1 and CDR2 (germline): KGHDR, SFDVKD. V dropped 3 bases and J dropped 6 bases, with 18 bases sitting between them. The length of the CDR3 is 16 residues. CDR3 DNA: TGTGCCACCAGTGATCCGACACCGACAGGGAGGGATACGCAGTATTTT. It is translated as CATSDPTPTGRDTQYF.

The chain is built from TRBV20-1 and TRBJ2-7, with TRBD2 matching over 10 bases. The CDR3 loop spans 13 amino acids. Per the germline V gene, CDR1 is DFQATT and CDR2 is SNEGSKA (reference sequence). Trimming at V came to 6 bases and at J to 2 bases, leaving 4 bases not matched to a gene. The CDR3 DNA follows: TGCAGTGCGAGCAGCGGGGGGGCCTACGAGCAGTACTTC. It specifies CSASSGGAYEQYF.

This clonotype was found many times. This sequence joins TRBV12-3 or TRBV12-4 and TRBJ1-2, with TRBD1 as a possible D gene (5 bases). The CDR3 spans 14 residues. V lost 8 bases and J 4 bases, leaving 17 bases between the germline ends. The CDR3 loop is CASGWGIGSYGYTF. CDR3 in DNA: TGTGCCAGCGGCTGGGGGATTGGATCCTATGGCTACACCTTC.